This record covers a single TCR beta chain. Its antigen is not known. This specimen comes from a study of post-analysis software for immune sequencing data. Overall study: Courses of disease covered relapsing-remitting, secondary progressive and progressive-relapsing multiple sclerosis. Study-wide findings and caveats: Same-batch samples co-clustered strongly by F measure. The five TRBV segments detected at higher frequency in patients than in controls included TRBV5-6, TRBV5-1 and TRBV20-1. The normalized Chao1 diversity of multiple sclerosis patients was significantly lower than that of controls.

Included in the TCR beta cDNA libraries were unique molecular identifiers. Using its own MiXCR run on the PCR reads, TCRdb lists one record per CDR3 protein. Of hundreds of thousands of distinct CDR3 sequences listed, around 40% are singletons. Trimming shortened V by 6 bases and J by 9 bases, and 17 bases separated the two germline ends. CDR1 MNHEY and CDR2 SMNVEV come from the germline V gene (reference sequence). CDR3 size: 13 residues. This sequence was found in a girl aged 5 to 17 with multiple sclerosis. The chain joins TRBV27 to TRBJ1-1, with a tentative D call TRBD1 (5 bases). Sequencing input: blood. As DNA, the CDR3 is TGTGCCAGCAGCACAGGACGAATTGAGAAAGCTTTCTTT. Encoded protein: CASSTGRIEKAFF.